This TCR beta chain was captured in a study of control samples from healthy donors and cancer patients. Repertoires were generated with immunoSEQ multiplex PCR, while TCRdb's copy carries only in-frame clones and drops some. Of around 150,000 clones listed, over 95% are singletons. In germline, CDR1 is MDHEN, CDR2 SYDVKM. The V gene end was trimmed by 7 bases and the J gene end by 4 bases; junction bases not matched to a gene: 4. The CDR3 totals 14 residues. The chain is built from TRBV28 and TRBJ1-5; 10 nucleotides line up with TRBD1. The receptor was isolated from a woman in her twenties or thirties in good health. Sequencing was carried out using blood. For the CDR3, the DNA is TGTGCCAGCATCCCGGGACAGGGGAATCAGCCCCAGCATTTT. Encoded protein: CASIPGQGNQPQHF.